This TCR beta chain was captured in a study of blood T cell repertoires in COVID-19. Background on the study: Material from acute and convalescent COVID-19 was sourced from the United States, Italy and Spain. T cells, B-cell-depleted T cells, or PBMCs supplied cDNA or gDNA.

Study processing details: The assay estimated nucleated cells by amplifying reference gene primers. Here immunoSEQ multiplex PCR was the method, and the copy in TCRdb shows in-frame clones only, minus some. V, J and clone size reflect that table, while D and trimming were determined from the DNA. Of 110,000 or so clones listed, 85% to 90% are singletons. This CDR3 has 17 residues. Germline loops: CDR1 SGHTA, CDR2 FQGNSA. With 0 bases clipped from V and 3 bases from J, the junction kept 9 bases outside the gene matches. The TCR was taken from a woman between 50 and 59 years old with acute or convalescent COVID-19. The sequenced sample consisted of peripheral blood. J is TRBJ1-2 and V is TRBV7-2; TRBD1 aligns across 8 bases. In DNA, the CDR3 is TGTGCCAGCAGCTTAGCGGGGGAGCAGGGGGCGTACTATGGCTACACCTTC. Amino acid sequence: CASSLAGEQGAYYGYTF. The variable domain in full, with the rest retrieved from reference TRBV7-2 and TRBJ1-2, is GAGVSQSPSNKVTEKGKDVELRCDPISGHTALYWYRQSLGQGLEFLIYFQGNSAPDKSGLPSDRFSAERTGGSVSTLTIQRTQQEDSAVYLCASSLAGEQGAYYGYTFGSGTRLTVV.